This paragraph reports one TCR beta chain. This entry is derived from a study of blood T cell repertoires in COVID-19. Generated by immunoSEQ multiplex PCR, the TCRdb table keeps only in-frame clones and is missing some. In the table there are over 200,000 clones, 91% of which are singletons. The V end was cut by 7 bases, the J end by 4 bases, with 11 bases between. The germline V gene has CDR1 ENHRY and CDR2 SYGVKD. The CDR3 extends over 14 amino acids. This sequence was found in a human donor in a cohort exposed to, infected with or recovered from COVID-19 (not recorded which). The donor label of this sample is uncertain. The specimen sequenced was PBMCs or T cells enriched from blood (not recorded which). The J gene is TRBJ1-6, the V gene TRBV10-3; tentative D call: TRBD1 (5 bases). CDR3 nucleotides: TGTGCCATCACGGTCGGGGGGTATAATTCACCCCTCCACTTT. Its translation: CAITVGGYNSPLHF.